Detailed here is one T cell receptor beta chain. The authors' processing: Estimates of nucleated cell counts were drawn from the amplification of reference gene primers. TCRdb keeps only in-frame clones here, not all; method: immunoSEQ multiplex PCR. From that table come the V and J calls and clone size; the DNA was used to work out D and trimming. The sample includes 250,000 to 300,000 clones, roughly 84% seen only once; the top ten take less than 4%. V was clipped by 10 bases and J by 3 bases; unmatched bases: 12. The CDR3 is made up of 14 amino acids. Germline CDR1 and CDR2: MNHEY and SVGEGT. The record originates from a study of blood T cell repertoires in COVID-19. The wider study: PBMCs, B-cell-depleted T cells, or T cells provided the cDNA or gDNA that made up the material.

V is TRBV6-2 or TRBV6-3 and J is TRBJ2-7; 7 bases are shared with TRBD1. The specimen was peripheral blood. The sequence came from a woman in her late teens or twenties with acute or convalescent COVID-19. The CDR3 here is CATSRDSMFYEQYF. The CDR3 region has the DNA TGTGCCACCAGCCGGGACAGCATGTTCTACGAGCAGTACTTC.